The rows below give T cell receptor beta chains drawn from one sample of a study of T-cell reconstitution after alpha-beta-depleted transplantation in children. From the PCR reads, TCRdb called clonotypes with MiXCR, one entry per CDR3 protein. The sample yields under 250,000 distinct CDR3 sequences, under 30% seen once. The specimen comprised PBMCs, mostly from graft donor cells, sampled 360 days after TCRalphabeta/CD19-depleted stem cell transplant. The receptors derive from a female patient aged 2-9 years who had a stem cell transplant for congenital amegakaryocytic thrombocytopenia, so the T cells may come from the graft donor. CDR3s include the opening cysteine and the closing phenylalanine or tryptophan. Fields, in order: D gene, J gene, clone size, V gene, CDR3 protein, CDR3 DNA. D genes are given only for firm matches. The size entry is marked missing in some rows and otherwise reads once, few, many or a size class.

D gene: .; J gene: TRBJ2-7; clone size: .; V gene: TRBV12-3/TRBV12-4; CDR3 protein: CASSLSYTGYEQYF; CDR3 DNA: TGTGCCAGCAGTTTAAGTTATACAGGATACGAGCAGTACTTC
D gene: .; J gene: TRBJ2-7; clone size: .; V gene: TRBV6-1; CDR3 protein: CASSPSGPRYEQYF; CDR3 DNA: TGTGCCAGCAGTCCGTCGGGACCGAGGTACGAGCAGTACTTC
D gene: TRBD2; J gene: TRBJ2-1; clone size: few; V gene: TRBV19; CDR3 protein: CASSISLGAGGHNEQFF; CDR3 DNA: TGTGCCAGTAGTATCAGTCTCGGCGCGGGGGGGCATAATGAGCAGTTCTTC
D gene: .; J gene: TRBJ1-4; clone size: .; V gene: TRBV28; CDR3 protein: CASSLGPRGTGLNEKLFF; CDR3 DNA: TGTGCCAGCAGTTTAGGTCCTCGGGGAACGGGCCTTAATGAAAAACTGTTTTTT
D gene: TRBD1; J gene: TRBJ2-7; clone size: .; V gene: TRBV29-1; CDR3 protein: CSVDLDRGNEQYF; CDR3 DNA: TGCAGCGTTGATCTGGACAGGGGGAACGAGCAGTACTTC
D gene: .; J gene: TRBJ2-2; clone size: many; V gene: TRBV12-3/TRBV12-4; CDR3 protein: CASSLSSGSGELFF; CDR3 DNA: TGTGCCAGCAGTTTATCGTCGGGGTCCGGGGAGCTGTTTTTT
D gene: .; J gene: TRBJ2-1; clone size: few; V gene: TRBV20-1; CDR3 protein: CSASSSTEQFF; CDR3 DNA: TGCAGTGCTAGCTCCAGCACTGAGCAGTTCTTC
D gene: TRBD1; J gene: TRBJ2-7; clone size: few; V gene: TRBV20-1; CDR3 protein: CSARTGGQFGQYF; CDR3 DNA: TGCAGTGCCAGGACAGGAGGCCAGTTCGGGCAGTACTTC
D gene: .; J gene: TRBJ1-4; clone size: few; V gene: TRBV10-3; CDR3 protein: CATGTTNEKLFF; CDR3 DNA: TGTGCCACCGGGACGACTAATGAAAAACTGTTTTTT
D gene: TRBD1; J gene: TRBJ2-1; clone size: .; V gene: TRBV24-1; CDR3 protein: CATSPTGGNYNEQFF; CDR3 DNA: TGTGCCACCAGCCCGACAGGGGGCAACTACAATGAGCAGTTCTTC
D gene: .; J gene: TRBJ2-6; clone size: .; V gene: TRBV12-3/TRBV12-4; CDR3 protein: CASSLGQPGANVLTF; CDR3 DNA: TGTGCCAGCAGTTTAGGGCAGCCTGGGGCCAACGTCCTGACTTTC
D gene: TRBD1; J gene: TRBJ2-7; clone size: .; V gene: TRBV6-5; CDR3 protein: CASSYRGQDYEQYF; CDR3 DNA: TGTGCCAGCAGTTACCGAGGACAGGACTACGAGCAGTACTTC
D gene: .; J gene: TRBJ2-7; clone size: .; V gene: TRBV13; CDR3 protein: CASSITPVLSYEQYF; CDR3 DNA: TGTGCCAGCAGCATCACCCCGGTCCTTTCCTACGAGCAGTACTTC
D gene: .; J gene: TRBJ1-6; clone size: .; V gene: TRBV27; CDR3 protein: CASSRTVDNSPLHF; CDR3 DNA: TGTGCGAGCAGTAGGACAGTTGATAATTCACCCCTCCACTTT
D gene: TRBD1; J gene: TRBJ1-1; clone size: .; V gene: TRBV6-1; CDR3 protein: CASSRGQENTEAFF; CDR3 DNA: TGTGCCAGCTCCAGGGGGCAGGAGAACACTGAAGCTTTCTTT
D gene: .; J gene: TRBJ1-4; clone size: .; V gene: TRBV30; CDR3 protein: CAWRPRTAVNEKLFF; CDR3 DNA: TGTGCCTGGAGGCCCCGGACAGCAGTTAATGAAAAACTGTTTTTT
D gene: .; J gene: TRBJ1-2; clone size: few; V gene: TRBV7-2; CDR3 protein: CASSLAAALNYGYTF; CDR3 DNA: TGTGCCAGCAGCTTAGCGGCCGCCCTTAACTATGGCTACACCTTC
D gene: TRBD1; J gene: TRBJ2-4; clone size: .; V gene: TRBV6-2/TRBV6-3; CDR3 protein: CASSSDRKVAKNIQYF; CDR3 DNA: TGTGCCAGCAGTTCGGACAGGAAGGTAGCCAAAAACATTCAGTACTTC
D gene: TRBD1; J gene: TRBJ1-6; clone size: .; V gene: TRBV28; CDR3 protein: CASRKQGPARSPLHF; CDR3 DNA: TGTGCCAGCAGAAAACAGGGGCCCGCTCGGTCACCCCTCCACTTT
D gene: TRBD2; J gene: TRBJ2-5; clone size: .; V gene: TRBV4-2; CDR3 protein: CASSQDPSGRASGMWETQYF; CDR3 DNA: TGTGCCAGCAGCCAAGATCCTAGCGGGAGGGCCTCGGGGATGTGGGAGACCCAGTACTTC
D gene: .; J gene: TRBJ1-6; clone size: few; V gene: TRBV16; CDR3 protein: CASSRTGFDGSPLHF; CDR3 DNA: TGTGCCAGCAGCCGAACAGGTTTCGATGGTTCACCCCTCCACTTT
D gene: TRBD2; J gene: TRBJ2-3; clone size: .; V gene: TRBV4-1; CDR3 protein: CASSRGSAGTDTQYF; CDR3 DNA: TGCGCCAGCAGCCGCGGGAGCGCGGGCACAGATACGCAGTATTTT
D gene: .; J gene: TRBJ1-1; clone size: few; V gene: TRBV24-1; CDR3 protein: CATSDSRPGGNTEAFF; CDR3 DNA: TGTGCCACCAGTGATTCGCGTCCGGGAGGCAACACTGAAGCTTTCTTT
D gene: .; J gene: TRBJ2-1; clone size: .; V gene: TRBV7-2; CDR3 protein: CASSLARTRVNEQFF; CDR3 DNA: TGTGCCAGCAGCTTAGCGAGGACCCGCGTCAATGAGCAGTTCTTC
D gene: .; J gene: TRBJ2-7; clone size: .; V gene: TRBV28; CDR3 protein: CASSPQMDEQYF; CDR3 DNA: TGTGCCAGCAGTCCCCAAATGGACGAGCAGTACTTC
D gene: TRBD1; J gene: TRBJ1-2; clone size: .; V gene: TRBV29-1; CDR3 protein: CSGPQGAF; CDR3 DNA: TGCAGCGGACCACAGGGGGCCTTC
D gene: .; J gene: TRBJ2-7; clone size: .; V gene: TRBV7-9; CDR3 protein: CASSLYAEQYF; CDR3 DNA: TGTGCCAGCAGCCTCTACGCTGAGCAGTACTTC
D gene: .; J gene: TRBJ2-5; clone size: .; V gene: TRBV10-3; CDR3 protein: CAISVGTEETQYF; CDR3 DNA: TGTGCCATCAGTGTCGGGACGGAAGAGACCCAGTACTTC
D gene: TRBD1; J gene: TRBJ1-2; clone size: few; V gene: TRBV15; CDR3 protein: CATSREGTVDYGYTF; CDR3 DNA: TGTGCCACCAGCAGAGAGGGGACAGTCGACTATGGCTACACCTTC
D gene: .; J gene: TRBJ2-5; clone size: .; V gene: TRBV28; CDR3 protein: CASSLMQGINGDTYQETQYF; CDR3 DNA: TGTGCCAGCAGTTTAATGCAAGGGATAAACGGAGATACGTACCAAGAGACCCAGTACTTC
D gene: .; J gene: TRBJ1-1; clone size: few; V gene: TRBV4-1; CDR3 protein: CASSQTQVLQTEAFF; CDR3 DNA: TGCGCCAGCAGCCAAACACAAGTATTGCAGACTGAAGCTTTCTTT
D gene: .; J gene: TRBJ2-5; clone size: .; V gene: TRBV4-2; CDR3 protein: CASSQESLGGGTQYF; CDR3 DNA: TGTGCCAGCAGCCAAGAATCACTAGGGGGAGGGACCCAGTACTTC
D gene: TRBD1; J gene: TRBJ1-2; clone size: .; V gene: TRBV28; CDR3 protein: CASRRGQGYGYTF; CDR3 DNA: TGTGCCAGTCGAAGGGGGCAGGGCTATGGCTACACCTTC
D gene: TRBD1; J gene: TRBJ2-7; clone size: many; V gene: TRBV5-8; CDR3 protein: CASSTNRGWAYEQYF; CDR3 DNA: TGTGCCAGCAGCACTAACAGGGGCTGGGCCTACGAGCAGTACTTC
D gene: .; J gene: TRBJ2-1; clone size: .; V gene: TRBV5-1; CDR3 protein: CASSSITSHYEQFF; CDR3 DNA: TGCGCCAGCAGCTCCATAACTAGCCACTATGAGCAGTTCTTC
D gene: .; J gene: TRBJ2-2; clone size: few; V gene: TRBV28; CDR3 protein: CATETPGTGELFF; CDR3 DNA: TGTGCCACAGAGACGCCGGGCACCGGGGAGCTGTTTTTT
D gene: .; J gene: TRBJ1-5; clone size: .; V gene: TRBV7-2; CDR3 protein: CASSPQGGNQPQHF; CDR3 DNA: TGTGCCAGCAGCCCTCAGGGTGGGAACCAGCCCCAGCATTTT
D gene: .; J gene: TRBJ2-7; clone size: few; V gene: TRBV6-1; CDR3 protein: CASSEALPYEQYF; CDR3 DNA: TGTGCCAGCAGTGAAGCTTTACCCTACGAGCAGTACTTC
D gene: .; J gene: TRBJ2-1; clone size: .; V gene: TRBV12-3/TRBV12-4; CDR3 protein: CASSFEGISYNEQFF; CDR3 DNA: TGTGCCAGCAGTTTCGAGGGCATTTCCTACAATGAGCAGTTCTTC
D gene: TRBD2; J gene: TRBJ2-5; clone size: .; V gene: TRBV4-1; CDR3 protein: CASSQELAGMTQYF; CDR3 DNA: TGCGCCAGCAGCCAAGAACTAGCGGGAATGACCCAGTACTTC
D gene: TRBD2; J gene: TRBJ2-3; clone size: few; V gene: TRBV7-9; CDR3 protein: CASSQGLAGVTDTQYF; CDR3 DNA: TGTGCCAGCAGCCAAGGACTAGCGGGAGTTACAGATACGCAGTATTTT
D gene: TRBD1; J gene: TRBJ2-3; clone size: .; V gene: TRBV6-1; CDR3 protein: CASSGGQGVRDTQYF; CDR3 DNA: TGTGCCAGCAGTGGGGGACAGGGTGTGAGAGATACGCAGTATTTT
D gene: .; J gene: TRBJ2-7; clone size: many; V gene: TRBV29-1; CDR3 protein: CSVRTDSLPYEQYF; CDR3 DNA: TGCAGCGTTAGGACGGACAGTCTACCCTACGAGCAGTACTTC
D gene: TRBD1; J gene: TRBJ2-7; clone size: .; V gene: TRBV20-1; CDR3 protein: CSTGGPYEQYF; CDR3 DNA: TGCAGTACAGGGGGACCCTACGAGCAGTACTTC
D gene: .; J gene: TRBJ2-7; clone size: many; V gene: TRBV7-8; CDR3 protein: CASSLVTGRYEQYF; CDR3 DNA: TGTGCCAGCAGCTTAGTTACAGGGAGGTACGAGCAGTACTTC
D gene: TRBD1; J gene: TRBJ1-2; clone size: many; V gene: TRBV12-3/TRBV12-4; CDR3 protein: CASSFRQGVNYGYTF; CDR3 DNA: TGTGCCAGCAGTTTTCGACAGGGAGTTAACTATGGCTACACCTTC
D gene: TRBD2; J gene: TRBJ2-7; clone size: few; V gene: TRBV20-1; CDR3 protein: CSARSVTSGIVYEQYF; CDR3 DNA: TGCAGTGCTAGATCAGTGACTAGCGGGATTGTGTACGAGCAGTACTTC
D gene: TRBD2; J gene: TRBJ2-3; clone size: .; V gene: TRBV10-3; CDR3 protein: CATKAGGPTDTQYF; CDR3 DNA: TGTGCCACCAAAGCGGGAGGGCCTACAGATACGCAGTATTTT
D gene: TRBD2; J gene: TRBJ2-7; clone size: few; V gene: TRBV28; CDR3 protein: CASRGPSGGNYEQYF; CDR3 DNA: TGTGCCAGCCGCGGACCTAGCGGGGGTAACTACGAGCAGTACTTC
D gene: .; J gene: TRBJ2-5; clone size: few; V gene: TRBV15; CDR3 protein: CATSRGTVYQETQYF; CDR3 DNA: TGTGCCACCAGCAGAGGGACAGTTTACCAAGAGACCCAGTACTTC
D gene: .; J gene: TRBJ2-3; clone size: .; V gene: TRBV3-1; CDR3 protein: CASSQSRGGTDTQYF; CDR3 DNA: TGTGCCAGCAGCCAAAGTCGGGGTGGCACAGATACGCAGTATTTT
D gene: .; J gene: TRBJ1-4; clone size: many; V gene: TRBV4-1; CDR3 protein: CASSQGWTNEKLFF; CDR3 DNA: TGCGCCAGCAGCCAAGGTTGGACTAATGAAAAACTGTTTTTT
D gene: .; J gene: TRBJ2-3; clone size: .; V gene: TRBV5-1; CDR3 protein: CASSLTGSGDTQYF; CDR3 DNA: TGCGCCAGCAGCTTAACAGGGAGCGGAGATACGCAGTATTTT
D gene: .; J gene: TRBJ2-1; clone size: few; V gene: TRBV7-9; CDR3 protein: CASSSYRNEQFF; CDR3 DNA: TGTGCCAGCAGCAGTTACCGCAATGAGCAGTTCTTC
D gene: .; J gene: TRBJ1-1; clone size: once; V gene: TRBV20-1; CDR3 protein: CSAYRPDDEAFF; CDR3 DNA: TGCAGTGCTTACCGACCAGATGATGAAGCTTTCTTT